The entry that follows covers one TCR beta chain sequence. Antigen specificity is unknown. The data are from a study of cytomegalovirus exposure and HLA in healthy donors. CDR1 and CDR2 (germline): GTSNPN, SVGIG (reference sequence). The CDR3 runs to 14 residues. V trimming: 3 bases; J trimming: 4 bases; junction bases outside the gene matches: 6. Points from the study as a whole: A classifier reportedly called cytomegalovirus status with high sensitivity and specificity.

Sequencing was performed with immunoSEQ multiplex PCR; in TCRdb, only in-frame clones are kept and a portion is missing. Of roughly 120,000 clones listed, approximately 90% are singletons. This chain uses TRBV30 with TRBJ1-3, with 7 bases lining up with TRBD1. This TCR was recovered from a young woman in good health and CMV-seropositive. Sequences were obtained from PBMCs. CDR3 bases: TGTGCCTGGAGGTCCAGGGGGTACGGAAACACCATATATTTT. Translation: CAWRSRGYGNTIYF.